The 9 T cell receptor beta chains in this list originate from one sample, sequenced in a study of response to subunit inactivated influenza vaccine. TCRdb reprocessed the RT-PCR reads via MiXCR and lists one record per CDR3 protein. The table shows roughly 790,000 distinct CDR3 sequences, with approximately 21% occurring only once. The starting material was PBMCs from blood, obtained 5 days after vaccination. These receptor sequences come from a man aged 45-65 years who received an inactivated influenza vaccine.

In its sample, this clonotype was seen a few times. This chain joins TRBV5-5 and TRBJ2-1; TRBD2 might be the D (5 bases). The CDR3 is 14 residues long. Germline CDR1 and CDR2: SGHKS and YYEKEE (reference sequence). The V end was cut by 2 bases, the J end by 7 bases, with 13 bases between. CDR3 sequence (DNA): TGTGCCAGCAGCTTCGAACTAGTACGGAATGAGCAGTTCTTC. Protein sequence: CASSFELVRNEQFF.

This clonotype occurred a few times. This chain joins TRBV7-9 and TRBJ1-1; the D gene is possibly TRBD1 (5 bases). The CDR3 runs to 17 residues. The germline gives CDR1 SEHNR, CDR2 FQNEAQ (reference sequence). Trimming took off 5 bases at V and 5 bases at J, with 24 bases between the two ends. DNA of the CDR3: TGTGCCAGCAGCAAAACCCGAGGAGCACTTGGGGGAACTGAAGCTTTCTTT. Its translation is CASSKTRGALGGTEAFF.

V gene TRBV28 combines with J gene TRBJ2-3; unclear D gene. The germline V gene encodes CDR1 MDHEN and CDR2 SYDVKM. The CDR3 runs 14 residues. V lost 3 bases, J lost 2 bases, and 9 bases lay in between. As DNA, the CDR3 is TGTGCCAGCAGTTTCGGTCAGCCCACAGATACGCAGTATTTT. It specifies CASSFGQPTDTQYF.

In its sample, this clonotype was seen a few times. V gene TRBV5-5 combines with J gene TRBJ1-4; D unclear. V gave up 4 bases and J gave up 10 bases, with 8 bases separating them. CDR1 SGHKS and CDR2 YYEKEE come from the germline V gene (reference sequence). The CDR3 length is 11 residues. Written as DNA, the CDR3 is TGTGCCAGCAGCCCCCCTGGAAAACTGTTTTTT. Translation gives CASSPPGKLFF.

This clonotype has at least ten counts. The rearrangement uses TRBV20-1 and TRBJ1-5; maybe TRBD1 (5 bases). The CDR3 spans 15 residues. V was clipped by 0 bases and J by 7 bases, with 16 bases between them. Germline V gives CDR1 DFQATT, CDR2 SNEGSKA (reference sequence). The DNA for the CDR3 is TGCAGTGCTAGAGATTCAGGGCAGACCAGGCAGCCCCAGCATTTT. Translated, it gives CSARDSGQTRQPQHF.

The CDR3 DNA sequence: TGTGCCAGCAGTGGGACAGTCGCACACGAGCAGTACTTC. Translated: CASSGTVAHEQYF. The genes are TRBV12-3 or TRBV12-4 and TRBJ2-7, with TRBD1 identical over 7 bases. CDR3 size: 13 residues. V lost 5 bases and J lost 5; bases outside the gene matches: 6.

The rearrangement uses TRBV2 and TRBJ1-6; TRBD1 matches at 9 bases. Germline V CDR1 and CDR2: SNHLY, FYNNEI. CDR3 length equals 14 residues. The junction had 7 bases not matched to a gene; V was cut back by 6 bases and J by 10 bases. The CDR3, as DNA: TGTGCCAGCAGGCCGGGACAGGGTTTCTCACCCCTCCACTTT. Its translation is CASRPGQGFSPLHF.

This clonotype was seen a handful of times. The V gene is TRBV12-3 or TRBV12-4, the J gene TRBJ2-4; TRBD1 matches 8 bases. This CDR3 is 16 amino acids long. The junction had 9 bases not matched to a gene; V was cut back by 2 bases and J by 6 bases. The CDR3 DNA reads as TGTGCCAGCAGTTTACCCCAGACAGGGGCGGGAAACATTCAGTACTTC. Translating gives CASSLPQTGAGNIQYF.

This clonotype came up many times. The chain employs TRBV6-5 and TRBJ2-7; D gene ambiguous. V lost 0 bases, J lost 6 bases, and 18 bases lay in between. The CDR3 contains 16 residues. Germline-derived CDR1 and CDR2 are MNHEY and SVGAGI. In nucleotides, the CDR3 is TGTGCCAGCAGTTACTCGCTCCAGGCAGGTACTGGCGAGCAGTACTTC. This translates into CASSYSLQAGTGEQYF.